Detailed here is one T cell receptor beta chain. It has no known antigen specificity. Possible read error: a much larger clone is one base away. The lymph node samples were taken from the axillary draining lymph nodes of breast cancer patients. This sample is part of a study of breast tumors, draining lymph nodes, adjacent tissues (dated by TCRdb to 2016 to 2018). Background on the whole study: TCR beta repertoires were compared across tumor, adjacent nontumor tissue and axillary lymph nodes obtained from breast cancer patients. The study was designed to assess the relationships and possible T-cell exchange between tumor, surrounding tissue and draining lymph node repertoires in human breast cancer.

The CDR3 runs 15 amino acids, cysteine and phenylalanine included. The only DNA kept is the CDR3, 45 bases in frame from the first base. According to the germline V gene (reference sequence), CDR1 reads DFQATT and CDR2 reads SNEGSKA. Overall study outcomes, separate from this receptor: Tumor and nontumor tissue repertoires were significantly more similar in luminal-like than in basal-like breast cancer. A scenario in which most tumor T cells derive from the lymph node and then expand within tumor tissue was judged to be consistent with the data. Tumor T-cell repertoires showed less diversity than lymph node repertoires and more diversity than nontumor tissue repertoires, and tumor T-cell repertoires showed preferential V and J gene usage. Rather than being directly demonstrated, the conclusion that tumor T cells originate in lymph nodes was presented as consistent with a hypothesis.

The reads were generated on an Illumina HiSeq 2000. TCR beta chain libraries were generated by multiplex PCR amplification. The amplified TCR beta chain products were analyzed by high-throughput sequencing. Through fastp at Q25 and MiXCR, TCRdb rebuilt clones from the public reads, retaining in-frame beta chains. Rows are unified per CDR3 protein, each entry keeping the most common DNA and genes. Counted in this sample were tens of thousands of distinct CDR3 sequences; roughly a fifth of them appeared once. The ten largest clonotypes hold 2% to 3% of the sample. This chain is built from TRBV20-1 and TRBJ2-2; the junction holds 11 bases that match TRBD2. The sequence was obtained from a female donor with breast cancer. Some clones in this sample may be carry-over from other donors' samples. Specimen: axillary lymph node tissue. The DNA reads TGCAGTGCTGGGGTAGCGGGAGGGCCTAACGGGGAGCCGTTTTTT. Translated, it gives CSAGVAGGPNGEPFF.